This paragraph covers one T cell receptor beta chain sequence. Its antigen is undetermined. These data come from a study of response to subunit inactivated influenza vaccine. Study-wide findings and caveats: Each seasonal influenza vaccination recruits few new T cells, the authors suggested.

TCRdb itself ran the RT-PCR reads through MiXCR, one entry per CDR3 protein. The sample carries 490,000 or so distinct CDR3 sequences, approximately 7.7% recorded once. The CDR3 loop spans 16 amino acids. Per the germline V gene, CDR1 is DFQATT and CDR2 is SNEGSKA (reference sequence). Unmatched junction bases numbered 17, after V lost 6 bases and J lost 4 bases. This TCR derives from a man in his fifties or sixties who received an inactivated influenza vaccine. The V and J genes are TRBV20-1 and TRBJ1-2; 7 bases fit TRBD1. Sample: PBMCs from blood, taken around 25 months after vaccination. The CDR3 sequence: CSAVYLQGVLSYGYTF. CDR3 DNA: TGCAGTGCCGTATACCTTCAGGGGGTGTTAAGCTATGGCTACACCTTC.